This T cell receptor (beta chain) originates from a study of blood T cell repertoires in COVID-19. In the study overall: T cells, B-cell-depleted T cells, or PBMCs provided the cDNA or gDNA that served as material.

In the study's own analysis: Using reference gene primer amplification, nucleated cell counts were estimated. Some clones are missing from TCRdb's copy, which holds only in-frame ones; the method was immunoSEQ multiplex PCR. That table supplies the V and J calls and clone size; D and trimming were determined from the DNA. The sample has 300,000 to 400,000 clones, about 89% seen once. In Seattle, patients joined the study during active infection and were tracked longitudinally. The germline V gene encodes CDR1 LGHNA and CDR2 YNFKEQ. The CDR3 is 13 residues long. V was pared by 3 bases and J by 8 bases, with 3 bases of the junction left unmatched.

The rearrangement joins TRBV4-2 to TRBJ1-4; 7 positions agree with TRBD1. The receptor comes from an older woman with COVID-19, enrolled during active disease. Sequenced: peripheral blood. In nucleotides, the CDR3 is TGTGCCAGCAGCCAGGCACAGGGGGAAAAACTGTTTTTT. It codes for CASSQAQGEKLFF.